The present T cell receptor beta chain was sequenced within a study of cytotoxic CD8 clonotypes in ibrutinib-treated CLL. Study-wide results and caveats: Among the clonotypes, public ones were uncommon and contracted or held stable on treatment. Clonality, elevated at ibrutinib response, dropped back toward baseline at progression.

Investigators sought sequencing depths of between 1 in 200,000 and 1 in 1 million T cells. TCRdb's table, derived via immunoSEQ multiplex PCR, lists solely in-frame clones and lacks some. Among roughly 220,000 clones listed, more than 65% were seen once. Trimming took 3 bases from V and 8 from J, leaving 18 bases between them. CDR1 is GTSNPN, CDR2 SVGIG, per germline (reference sequence). The CDR3 covers 14 residues. With respect to this clone: Its antigen is not identified.

The TCR was taken from a human donor with chronic lymphocytic leukemia. The rearrangement uses TRBV30 and TRBJ2-3, with D perhaps TRBD2 (5 bases). The sample consisted of PBMCs, taken after 12 months of ibrutinib treatment. CDR3 DNA sequence: TGTGCCTGGAGGTTGACAAGCTCGGGATCTACGCAGTATTTT. Residues: CAWRLTSSGSTQYF.